The 6 T cell receptor beta chains listed next were all sequenced from one sample in a study of cytomegalovirus exposure and HLA in healthy donors. In the PCR, 60 Vbeta and 13 Jbeta primers were used. Profiling relied on immunoSEQ multiplex PCR, and the TCRdb table lists in-frame clones only, not all of them. Seen here are a few hundred thousand clones, nearly 95% observed once, and the top ten hold roughly 1.5%. Input material: PBMCs. Receptors were obtained from a girl aged 2-10 years in good health and CMV-seronegative.

The count of this clone is one. The CDR3: CASSLSSTDTQYF. Written as DNA, the CDR3 is TGTGCCAGCAGTTTGAGTAGCACAGATACGCAGTATTTT. The chain combines TRBV6-5 with TRBJ2-3; D not certain. V was clipped by 4 bases and J by 0 bases, with 5 bases between them. Germline CDR1 and CDR2: MNHEY and SVGAGI. The CDR3 has 13 amino acids.

For the CDR3, the DNA is TGTGCCAGCAGCTGGGGGGGACAGGGGCAGCCCCAGCATTTT. The encoded protein is CASSWGGQGQPQHF. The rearrangement joins TRBV5-8 to TRBJ1-5, with 10 positions matching TRBD1. The CDR3 length is 14 residues. The J segment lost 7 bases and the V segment lost 3 bases, leaving 4 bases of the junction unmatched. The V gene's germline CDR1 is SGHTS and CDR2 YDEGEE. Filled out from reference TRBV5-8 and TRBJ1-5, the complete variable domain reads EAGVTQSPTHLIKTRGQQATLRCSPISGHTSVYWYQQALGLGLQFLLWYDEGEERNRGNFPPRFSGRQFPNYSSELNVNALELEDSALYLCASSWGGQGQPQHFGDGTRLSIL.

The V and J genes are TRBV27 and TRBJ1-3, with TRBD1 identical over 7 bases. V lost 6 bases, J lost 2 bases, and 4 bases stayed unmatched. The CDR3 is 14 residues long. Germline lookup yields CDR1 MNHEY and CDR2 SMNVEV (reference sequence). DNA for the CDR3: TGTGCCAGCAGGCGACAGGGCACTGGAAACACCATATATTTT. It translates to CASRRQGTGNTIYF.

The rearrangement joins TRBV6-5 to TRBJ2-1; perhaps TRBD2 as D (6 bases). V was trimmed by 5 bases and J by 6 bases, leaving 8 bases between them. The CDR3 is made up of 12 amino acids. CDR1 and CDR2 from the germline V gene are MNHEY and SVGAGI. The CDR3 DNA sequence: TGTGCCAGCAGTGAGGAGGGCAATGAGCAGTTCTTC. Residues: CASSEEGNEQFF.

V usage is TRBV5-4 and J usage is TRBJ2-3; D not certain. Trimming shortened V by 0 bases and J by 2 bases, and 4 bases separated the two germline ends. CDR3 length equals 13 residues. Germline CDR1 reads SGHNT; CDR2 reads YYREEE (reference sequence). CDR3 coding DNA: TGTGCCAGCAGCTTGGACTACACAGATACGCAGTATTTT. Translated: CASSLDYTDTQYF.

About this clone: This sample includes further DNA sequences coding for the same CDR3. The V gene is TRBV11-2, the J gene TRBJ2-3; no definite D call. The CDR3 loop spans 14 amino acids. The germline V gene has CDR1 SGHAT and CDR2 FQNNGV. V was cut by 0 bases and J by 1 base, with 5 bases left in between. CDR3 nucleotides: TGTGCCAGCAGCTTAGATCGGGGCACAGATACGCAGTATTTT. This translates into CASSLDRGTDTQYF.